Given below is one TCR beta chain in context. What it binds is unknown. This sample is part of a study of T-cell memory formation after mild COVID-19. Background on the study: There were largely donor-specific TCR clusters.

Study-level findings and limits: Clones that contracted from day 15 to 85 had balanced CD4/CD8; later expanders were CD4+ biased.

Germline V gene lookup returns CDR1 KGHSH and CDR2 LQKENI. V was pared by 4 bases and J by 10 bases, with 5 bases between. The CDR3 is 11 amino acids. Constant-segment primers served in 5'RACE that generated TCR alpha and TCR beta cDNA libraries bearing sample barcodes and UMIs. TCRdb reprocessed the 5' RACE reads with MiXCR, giving one entry per CDR3 protein. This table holds 250,000 to 300,000 distinct CDR3 sequences, about a sixth found once. Specimen: PBMCs or a T cell subset sorted from them (not recorded which). This TCR derives from a man younger than 30 who had mild COVID-19 (a few samples of this study predate the infection). Cell type and time point are not known. V and J are TRBV18 and TRBJ1-6, with D tentatively TRBD1 (5 bases). CDR3 DNA: TGTGCCAGCTCACGGGGGTCACCCCTCCACTTT. It is translated as CASSRGSPLHF.